The next 10 T cell receptor beta chains were all read from a single sample in a study of blood T cell repertoires in COVID-19. Repertoires were generated with immunoSEQ multiplex PCR, while TCRdb's copy carries only in-frame clones and drops some. This table has around 270,000 clones, around 88% appearing once. What was sequenced was peripheral blood. The receptors originated from a man aged 35 to 55 with acute or convalescent COVID-19.

This clone occurred once. The chain recombines TRBV29-1 with TRBJ2-1; D remains unclear. V lost 1 base, J lost 6 bases, and 13 bases lay in between. CDR1 is SQVTM, CDR2 ANQGSEA, per germline. The CDR3 consists of 14 residues. CDR3 nucleotide sequence: TGCAGCGTTGAAGGCCGACTTTCAAGCAATGAGCAGTTCTTC. It encodes CSVEGRLSSNEQFF.

This rearrangement joins TRBV10-1 to TRBJ1-2; TRBD1 agrees at 7 bases. CDR3 size: 14 residues. Germline CDR1 is WNHNN and CDR2 is SYGVQD (reference sequence). J lost 0 bases, V lost 5 bases, and 3 bases had no gene match. The CDR3 DNA follows: TGCGCCAGCAGTCCAGGGGGAGCTAACTATGGCTACACCTTC. Its translation: CASSPGGANYGYTF.

This clone was seen a single time. The V call is TRBV27, the J call TRBJ2-5; TRBD2 matches 8 bases. The CDR3 spans 14 residues. CDR1 MNHEY and CDR2 SMNVEV come from the germline V gene (reference sequence). The trim removed 9 bases at V and 1 base at J, leaving 7 bases unmatched. The CDR3 DNA reads TGTGCCAGGGCTAAAACTAGCGGCCAAGAGACCCAGTACTTC. Translation: CARAKTSGQETQYF.

The chain couples TRBV4-1 to TRBJ2-7; D possibly corresponds to TRBD2 (6 bases). This CDR3 is 15 amino acids long. The germline gives CDR1 MGHRA, CDR2 YSYEKL. Deletions cut 1 base from V and 3 bases from J, with 13 bases between. The CDR3 sequence: CASSQGINGGYEQYF. The CDR3 DNA sequence: TGCGCCAGCAGCCAAGGTATTAACGGGGGCTACGAGCAGTACTTC.

This rearrangement joins TRBV19 to TRBJ1-5; D not resolved. This CDR3 is built from 18 residues. V was clipped by 1 base and J by 3 bases, with 19 bases between them. Per germline, CDR1 LNHDA and CDR2 SQIVND (reference sequence). CDR3 DNA sequence: TGTGCCAGTAGTATAGGTTTAAAGGGTCACGGACTCAATCAGCCCCAGCATTTT. Translation: CASSIGLKGHGLNQPQHF.

The genes are TRBV27 and TRBJ1-2, with TRBD1 matching over 8 bases. Germline assignment: CDR1 MNHEY and CDR2 SMNVEV (reference sequence). The trim removed 4 bases at V and 4 bases at J, leaving 5 bases unmatched. The CDR3 contains 14 residues. For the CDR3, the DNA is TGTGCCAGCAGTTACGGAACAGGGGGCTATGGCTACACCTTC. Protein sequence: CASSYGTGGYGYTF.

This chain joins TRBV6-5 and TRBJ1-6, with D possibly TRBD1 on 5 matching bases. The CDR3 is 14 amino acids. Germline loops: CDR1 MNHEY, CDR2 SVGAGI. With 8 bases removed from V and 7 bases from J, the gap between germline ends came to 15 bases. CDR3 sequence (DNA): TGTGCCAGCGGGGGGGAAACACCGAATTCACCCCTCCACTTT. This sequence encodes CASGGETPNSPLHF.

The chain is built from TRBV15 and TRBJ1-2, with D possibly being TRBD1 (6 bases). Germline CDR1 LNHNV, CDR2 YYDKDF (reference sequence). Trimming left V 3 bases short and J 1 base short, with 15 bases between. This CDR3 is built from 16 residues. The CDR3 protein is CATSSVQGLVNYGYTF. CDR3 nucleotides: TGTGCCACCAGCAGCGTACAGGGCCTCGTTAACTATGGCTACACCTTC.

This clone was recorded only once. The chain links TRBV7-9 to TRBJ2-7, with 9 bases matching TRBD2. The length of the CDR3 is 15 residues. V shed 5 bases and J 3 bases; nucleotides not matched to a gene: 8. Germline V lookup: CDR1 SEHNR, CDR2 FQNEAQ (reference sequence). Here the CDR3 reads CASSDPTSGVYEQYF. CDR3 nucleotides: TGTGCCAGCAGCGACCCGACTAGCGGAGTCTACGAGCAGTACTTC.

The chain joins TRBV2 to TRBJ1-5, with TRBD1 identical over 7 bases. V lost 6 bases, J lost 15 bases, and 14 bases stayed unmatched. The CDR3 runs 13 residues. The germline gives CDR1 SNHLY, CDR2 FYNNEI. CDR3 sequence (DNA): TGTGCCAGCAGCGACAGGGTGAATCAGCCGGGGCATTTT. This encodes CASSDRVNQPGHF.